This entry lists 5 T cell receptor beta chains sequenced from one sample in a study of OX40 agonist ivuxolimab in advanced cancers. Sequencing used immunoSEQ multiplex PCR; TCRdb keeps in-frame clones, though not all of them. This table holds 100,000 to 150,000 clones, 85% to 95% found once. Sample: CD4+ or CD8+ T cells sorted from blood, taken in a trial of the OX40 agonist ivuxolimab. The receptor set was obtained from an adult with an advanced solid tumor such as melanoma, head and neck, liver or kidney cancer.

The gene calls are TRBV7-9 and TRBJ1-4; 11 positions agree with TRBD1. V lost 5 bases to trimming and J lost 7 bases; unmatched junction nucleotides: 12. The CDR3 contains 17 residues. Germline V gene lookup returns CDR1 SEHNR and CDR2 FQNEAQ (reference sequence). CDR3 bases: TGTGCCAGCAGCGTGGGGACAGGGGGATCATCTGGTGAAAAACTGTTTTTT. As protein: CASSVGTGGSSGEKLFF.

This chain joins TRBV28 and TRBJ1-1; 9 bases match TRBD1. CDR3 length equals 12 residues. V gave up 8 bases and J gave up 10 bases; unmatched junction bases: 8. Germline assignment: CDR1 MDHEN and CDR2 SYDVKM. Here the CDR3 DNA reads TGTGCCAGCGGACAGGGGTCAGAGATAGCTTTCTTT. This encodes CASGQGSEIAFF.

CDR3 DNA: TGTGCCAGCAGCGTGGGCCCGGTGAATGAGCAGTTCTTC. It codes for CASSVGPVNEQFF. The chain recombines TRBV7-9 with TRBJ2-1; no firm D call. With 5 bases removed from V and 7 bases from J, the gap between germline ends came to 12 bases. This CDR3 is built from 13 residues. The germline CDR1 and CDR2 sequences are SEHNR and FQNEAQ (reference sequence).

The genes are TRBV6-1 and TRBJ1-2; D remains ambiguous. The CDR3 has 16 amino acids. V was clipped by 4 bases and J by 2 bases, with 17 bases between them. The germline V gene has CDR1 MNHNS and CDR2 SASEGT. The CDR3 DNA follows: TGTGCCAGCAGTGCCAAGTCCCTTCCCGGGAACTATGGCTACACCTTC. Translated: CASSAKSLPGNYGYTF.

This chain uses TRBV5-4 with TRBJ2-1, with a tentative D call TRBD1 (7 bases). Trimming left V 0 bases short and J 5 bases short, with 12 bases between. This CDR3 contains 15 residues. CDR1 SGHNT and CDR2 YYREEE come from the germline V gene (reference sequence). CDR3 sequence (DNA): TGTGCCAGCAGCTTGGGGGGGGACAGTAACAATGAGCAGTTCTTC. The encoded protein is CASSLGGDSNNEQFF. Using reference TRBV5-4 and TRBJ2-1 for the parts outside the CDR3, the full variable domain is ETGVTQSPTHLIKTRGQQVTLRCSSQSGHNTVSWYQQALGQGPQFIFQYYREEENGRGNFPPRFSGLQFPNYSSELNVNALELDDSALYLCASSLGGDSNNEQFFGPGTRLTVL.